The 23 T cell receptor beta chains reported below all come from one sample, sequenced in a study of persistence of HIV-infected CD4 T cells. Cells were stimulated with overlapping HIV-1 Gag 15-mer peptides. CD40L-negative CD69-negative CD45RO-high memory CD4+ T cells were sorted as populations depleted of antigen-responding cells. Sequencing used immunoSEQ version 4 in survey mode. TCRdb's table, derived via immunoSEQ multiplex PCR, lists solely in-frame clones and lacks some. In the table there are over 60,000 clones, just under 75% of which are singletons. For these TCRs, the target antigens are not known. The sequenced sample was CD4+ T cells sorted from PBMCs after approximately 19-hour stimulation, obtained from a patient who received antiretroviral therapy. The receptors shown here come from an adult man with HIV who was CMV-seropositive.

Note on this clone: The identical CDR3 is also encoded by other nucleotide sequences in the sample. The chain uses TRBV28 and TRBJ1-1; D call uncertain. V lost 9 bases and J 5 bases, leaving 10 bases between the germline ends. From germline, CDR1 is MDHEN and CDR2 SYDVKM. The CDR3 covers 11 residues. CDR3 bases: TGTGCCAGTACCCCGGGGACTGAAGCTTTCTTT. Its translation is CASTPGTEAFF.

This chain joins TRBV6-5 and TRBJ1-2; 7 positions agree with TRBD1. Germline V gives CDR1 MNHEY, CDR2 SVGAGI. Trimming took 4 bases from V and 6 from J; bases not matched to a gene: 2. This CDR3 region has 12 residues. CDR3 region: CASSWTGDGYTF. CDR3 in DNA: TGTGCCAGCAGTTGGACAGGCGATGGCTACACCTTC.

The chain carries TRBV18 and TRBJ2-6, with TRBD1 as a possible D gene (6 bases). The V and J ends lost 1 base and 4 bases respectively, with 23 bases between them. The CDR3 length is 20 residues. In germline, CDR1 is KGHSH, CDR2 LQKENI. CDR3 in DNA: TGTGCCAGCTCACCACAGCCGTCGGGACACCTAACTAGAGGGGCCAACGTCCTGACTTTC. Translation: CASSPQPSGHLTRGANVLTF.

The chain joins TRBV7-8 to TRBJ1-5, with 7 nucleotides matching TRBD1. J gave up 6 bases and V 1 base, and 3 bases lay outside the gene matches. The CDR3 is 14 residues long. CDR1 and CDR2 (germline): SGHVS, FQNEAQ. The CDR3 region has the DNA TGTGCCAGCAGCTTAGGAGGGGGCAGTCAGCCCCAGCATTTT. Translated, it gives CASSLGGGSQPQHF. Based on the CDR3 plus reference TRBV7-8 and TRBJ1-5, the full variable domain is GAGVSQSPRYKVAKRGQDVALRCDPISGHVSLFWYQQALGQGPEFLTYFQNEAQLDKSGLPSDRFFAERPEGSVSTLKIQRTQQEDSAVYLCASSLGGGSQPQHFGDGTRLSIL.

This clone was counted once. The V and J genes are TRBV12-3 or TRBV12-4 and TRBJ2-1; D remains ambiguous. V was cut by 8 bases and J by 9 bases, with 11 bases left in between. This CDR3 region has 11 residues. CDR3 bases: TGTGCCAGCCGAGCCCGGACTGAGCAGTTCTTC. Translation gives CASRARTEQFF.

V usage is TRBV5-5 and J usage is TRBJ2-2; 8 bases fit TRBD1. V lost 5 bases, J lost 4 bases, and 7 bases stayed unmatched. The CDR3 runs 15 residues. CDR1 and CDR2 from the germline V gene are SGHKS and YYEKEE (reference sequence). CDR3 nucleotides: TGTGCCAGCAGAATCGACAGGGGTGGCACCGGGGAGCTGTTTTTT. The encoded protein is CASRIDRGGTGELFF.

This clone came up once. This chain joins TRBV10-1 and TRBJ1-1; D may be TRBD1 (6 bases). The CDR3 runs to 13 residues. Looked up from germline, CDR1 is WNHNN and CDR2 is SYGVQD (reference sequence). Trimming stripped 4 bases from V and 2 bases from J, with 8 bases between. CDR3 region: CASSGQANTEAFF. CDR3 coding DNA: TGCGCCAGCAGTGGACAGGCTAACACTGAAGCTTTCTTT.

This clone was seen more than once but under ten times. J is TRBJ1-1 and V is TRBV18; no definite D call. V was clipped by 4 bases and J by 2 bases, with 8 bases between them. The CDR3 sequence is 13 residues long. Germline V gene lookup returns CDR1 KGHSH and CDR2 LQKENI. CDR3 coding DNA: TGTGCCAGCTCACGCGCGGGAAACACTGAAGCTTTCTTT. This sequence encodes CASSRAGNTEAFF.

In its sample, this clone was seen a few times. The chain is built from TRBV6-6 and TRBJ2-2, with 16 bases lining up with TRBD2. The germline gives CDR1 MNHNY, CDR2 SVGAGI (reference sequence). There are 20 residues in the CDR3. J gave up 5 bases and V 5 bases, and 14 bases lay outside the gene matches. The chain's CDR3 is CASSPLPLGTSGGATGELFF. The CDR3, as DNA: TGTGCCAGCAGTCCACTCCCTCTCGGGACTAGCGGGGGGGCAACCGGGGAGCTGTTTTTT.

This clone was counted at least ten times. The V gene is TRBV4-2, the J gene TRBJ1-3; 9 bases align to TRBD1. V gave up 4 bases and J gave up 0 bases; unmatched junction bases: 10. The CDR3 runs to 18 residues. Germline V CDR1 and CDR2: LGHNA, YNFKEQ. The CDR3: CASSRGTGISSSGNTIYF. In DNA form, the CDR3 reads TGTGCCAGCAGCCGAGGGACAGGGATTAGCAGCTCTGGAAACACCATATATTTT.

V usage is TRBV29-1 and J usage is TRBJ2-1, with 8 bases lining up with TRBD2. CDR1 is SQVTM and CDR2 is ANQGSEA in the germline V gene. Trimming cost V 1 base and J 8 bases; bases outside gene matches: 1. This CDR3 has 12 residues. The DNA of the CDR3 is TGCAGCGTTGAAGCGGGGGGGCATGAGCAGTTCTTC. This sequence encodes CSVEAGGHEQFF.

The chain combines TRBV4-1 with TRBJ1-2; tentative D call: TRBD1 (5 bases). V lost 0 bases and J lost 3, with 11 bases in between. CDR1 MGHRA and CDR2 YSYEKL come from the germline V gene. CDR3 length: 15 residues. CDR3 protein: CASSQEWGRDYGYTF. Written as DNA, the CDR3 is TGCGCCAGCAGCCAAGAATGGGGCAGGGACTATGGCTACACCTTC.

CDR3 sequence: CASSQTPAQETQYF. The DNA of the CDR3 is TGTGCCAGTAGTCAGACACCGGCCCAAGAGACCCAGTACTTC. This chain uses TRBV19 with TRBJ2-5; D gene unclear. V dropped 5 bases and J dropped 1 base, with 11 bases sitting between them. This CDR3 comprises 14 residues. Germline V gene lookup returns CDR1 LNHDA and CDR2 SQIVND (reference sequence).

V is TRBV9 and J is TRBJ1-5; D may be TRBD1 (5 bases). Germline assignment: CDR1 SGDLS and CDR2 YYNGEE. The CDR3 totals 15 residues. V shed 0 bases and J shed 7 bases, with 14 bases lying between them. This CDR3 reads CASSVEAQGVQPQHF. The CDR3 nucleotides read TGTGCCAGCAGCGTAGAAGCGCAGGGCGTGCAGCCCCAGCATTTT.

J is TRBJ2-5 and V is TRBV10-1, with 7 bases fitting TRBD1. The V gene's germline CDR1 is WNHNN and CDR2 SYGVQD (reference sequence). V gave up 3 bases and J gave up 4 bases; unmatched junction bases: 5. CDR3 length equals 14 residues. The DNA of the CDR3 is TGCGCCAGCAGTGACCCACAGGGGTCAGAGACCCAGTACTTC. Translating gives CASSDPQGSETQYF.

The chain is built from TRBV10-1 and TRBJ1-1; no definite D call. The germline V and J ends were trimmed by 6 bases and 0 bases, with 8 bases remaining between them. Per germline, CDR1 WNHNN and CDR2 SYGVQD (reference sequence). The CDR3 length is 13 residues. The DNA for the CDR3 is TGCGCCAGCAGGCTGGGAATGAACACTGAAGCTTTCTTT. It encodes CASRLGMNTEAFF.

The J gene is TRBJ1-1, the V gene TRBV5-6; the match to TRBD1 covers 7 bases. V lost 3 bases to trimming and J lost 7 bases; unmatched junction nucleotides: 15. The CDR3 runs to 16 residues. Germline CDR1 and CDR2: SGHDT and YYEEEE. CDR3 sequence reads: CASSWTGRTGGGEAFF. The CDR3 DNA reads as TGTGCCAGCAGCTGGACAGGAAGGACCGGCGGGGGTGAAGCTTTCTTT. Filled out from reference TRBV5-6 and TRBJ1-1, the complete variable domain reads DAGVTQSPTHLIKTRGQQVTLRCSPKSGHDTVSWYQQALGQGPQFIFQYYEEEERQRGNFPDRFSGHQFPNYSSELNVNALLLGDSALYLCASSWTGRTGGGEAFFGQGTRLTVV.

This chain joins TRBV5-1 and TRBJ1-3; D possibly corresponds to TRBD1 (6 bases). The CDR3 runs to 15 residues. Germline loops: CDR1 SGHRS, CDR2 YFSETQ. V dropped 0 bases and J dropped 4 bases, with 11 bases sitting between them. CDR3 region: CASSLVAGAGNTIYF. The CDR3 DNA sequence: TGCGCCAGCAGCTTGGTGGCAGGGGCGGGAAACACCATATATTTT.

This rearrangement joins TRBV6-5 to TRBJ1-2; 8 bases align to TRBD1. V was pared by 4 bases and J by 5 bases, with 0 bases of the junction left unmatched. Looked up from germline, CDR1 is MNHEY and CDR2 is SVGAGI. The CDR3 spans 12 residues. This CDR3 is CASSWTGYGYTF. CDR3 bases: TGTGCCAGCAGTTGGACAGGGTATGGCTACACCTTC.

This rearrangement joins TRBV2 to TRBJ2-3, with TRBD1 matching 8 bases. The V gene's germline CDR1 is SNHLY and CDR2 FYNNEI. Trimming took 5 bases from V and 2 from J; bases not matched to a gene: 6. The CDR3 is 15 residues long. In DNA form, the CDR3 reads TGTGCCAGCAGTTACCAGGGGGCCTACACAGATACGCAGTATTTT. This codes for CASSYQGAYTDTQYF.

The CDR3 here is CAWSVRNRFTGELFF. Here the CDR3 DNA reads TGTGCCTGGAGTGTACGAAACCGTTTCACCGGGGAGCTGTTTTTT. V and J are TRBV30 and TRBJ2-2; D unresolved. The CDR3 is 15 amino acids. CDR1 is GTSNPN, CDR2 SVGIG, per germline (reference sequence). The ends were cut back, 0 bases at V and 4 bases at J, with 12 bases in the middle.

This clone has only a few counts. The rearrangement joins TRBV6-5 to TRBJ1-1; 7 bases map to TRBD1. This CDR3 is 15 amino acids long. V lost 6 bases to trimming and J lost 0 bases; unmatched junction nucleotides: 7. Germline V gives CDR1 MNHEY, CDR2 SVGAGI. CDR3 protein: CASRRDSSMNTEAFF. The CDR3, as DNA: TGTGCCAGCAGAAGGGACAGCTCGATGAACACTGAAGCTTTCTTT.

The V call is TRBV18, the J call TRBJ1-4, with TRBD1 identical over 8 bases. The germline V gene has CDR1 KGHSH and CDR2 LQKENI. CDR3 length: 16 residues. V lost 6 bases and J lost 0; bases outside the gene matches: 6. The CDR3 loop reads CASSGQGDTTNEKLFF. CDR3 coding DNA: TGTGCCAGCTCCGGACAGGGAGACACAACTAATGAAAAACTGTTTTTT.